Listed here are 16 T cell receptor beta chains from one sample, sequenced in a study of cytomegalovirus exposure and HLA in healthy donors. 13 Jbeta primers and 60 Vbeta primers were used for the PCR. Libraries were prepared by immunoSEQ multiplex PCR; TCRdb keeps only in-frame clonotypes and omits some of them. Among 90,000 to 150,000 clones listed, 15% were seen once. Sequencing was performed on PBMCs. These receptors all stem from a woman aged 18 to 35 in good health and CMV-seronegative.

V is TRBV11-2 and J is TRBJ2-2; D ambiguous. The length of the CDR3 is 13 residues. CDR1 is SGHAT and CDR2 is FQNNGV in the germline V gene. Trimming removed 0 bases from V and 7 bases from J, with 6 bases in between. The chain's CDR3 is CASSLDPRGELFF. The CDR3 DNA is TGTGCCAGCAGCTTAGATCCTCGCGGGGAGCTGTTTTTT.

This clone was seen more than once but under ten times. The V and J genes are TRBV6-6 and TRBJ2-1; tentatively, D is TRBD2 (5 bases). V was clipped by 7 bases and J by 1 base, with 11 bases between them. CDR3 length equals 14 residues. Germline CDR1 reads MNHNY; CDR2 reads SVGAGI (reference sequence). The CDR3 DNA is TGTGCCAGCAACCTAGAGGGTTCCTACAATGAGCAGTTCTTC. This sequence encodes CASNLEGSYNEQFF.

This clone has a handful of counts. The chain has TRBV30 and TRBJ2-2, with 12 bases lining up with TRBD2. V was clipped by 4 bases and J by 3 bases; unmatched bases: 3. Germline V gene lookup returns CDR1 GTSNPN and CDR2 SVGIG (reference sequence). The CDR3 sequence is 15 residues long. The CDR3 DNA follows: TGTGCCTGGATGGGACTAGCGGGTGACACCGGGGAGCTGTTTTTT. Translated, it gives CAWMGLAGDTGELFF.

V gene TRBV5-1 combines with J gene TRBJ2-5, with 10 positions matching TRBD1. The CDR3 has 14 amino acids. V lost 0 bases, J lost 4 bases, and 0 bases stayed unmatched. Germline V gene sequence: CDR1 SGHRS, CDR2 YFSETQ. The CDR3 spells CASSLGQGAETQYF. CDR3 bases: TGCGCCAGCAGCTTGGGACAGGGGGCAGAGACCCAGTACTTC.

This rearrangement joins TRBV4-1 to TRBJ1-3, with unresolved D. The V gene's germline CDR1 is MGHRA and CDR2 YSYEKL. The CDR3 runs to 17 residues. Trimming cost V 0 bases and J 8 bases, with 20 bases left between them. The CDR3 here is CASSQDATRQSGDTIYF. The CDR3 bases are TGCGCCAGCAGCCAAGATGCAACCCGTCAATCGGGAGACACCATATATTTT.

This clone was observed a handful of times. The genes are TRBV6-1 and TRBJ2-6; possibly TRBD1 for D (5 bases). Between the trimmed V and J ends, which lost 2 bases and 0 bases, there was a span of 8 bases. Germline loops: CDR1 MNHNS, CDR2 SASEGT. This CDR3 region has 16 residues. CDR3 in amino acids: CASSELRGSGANVLTF. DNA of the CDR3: TGTGCCAGCAGTGAACTTAGGGGCTCTGGGGCCAACGTCCTGACTTTC.

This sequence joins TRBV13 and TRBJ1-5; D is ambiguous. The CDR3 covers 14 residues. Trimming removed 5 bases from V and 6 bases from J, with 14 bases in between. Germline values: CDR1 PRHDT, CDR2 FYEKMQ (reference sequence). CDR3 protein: CASSLSSAGQPQHF. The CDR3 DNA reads TGTGCCAGCAGCCTCTCGAGTGCCGGTCAGCCCCAGCATTTT.

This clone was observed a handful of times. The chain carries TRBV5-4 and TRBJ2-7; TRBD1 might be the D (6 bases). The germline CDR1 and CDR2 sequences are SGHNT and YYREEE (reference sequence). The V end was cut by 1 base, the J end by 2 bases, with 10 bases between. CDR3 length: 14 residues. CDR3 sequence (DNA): TGTGCCAGCAGCTTGTGGGGGCCGACCTACGAGCAGTACTTC. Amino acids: CASSLWGPTYEQYF.

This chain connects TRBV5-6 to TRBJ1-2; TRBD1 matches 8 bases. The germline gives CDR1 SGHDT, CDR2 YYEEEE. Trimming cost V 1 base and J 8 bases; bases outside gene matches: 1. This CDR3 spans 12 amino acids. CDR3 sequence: CASSLRQGGYTF. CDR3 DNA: TGTGCCAGCAGCTTGAGACAGGGGGGCTACACCTTC.

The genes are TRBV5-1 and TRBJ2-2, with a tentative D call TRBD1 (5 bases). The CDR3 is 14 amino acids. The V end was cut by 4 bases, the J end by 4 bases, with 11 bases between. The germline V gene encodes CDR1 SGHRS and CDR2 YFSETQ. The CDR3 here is CASSPQGGTGELFF. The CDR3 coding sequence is TGCGCCAGCAGCCCCCAGGGCGGCACCGGGGAGCTGTTTTTT.

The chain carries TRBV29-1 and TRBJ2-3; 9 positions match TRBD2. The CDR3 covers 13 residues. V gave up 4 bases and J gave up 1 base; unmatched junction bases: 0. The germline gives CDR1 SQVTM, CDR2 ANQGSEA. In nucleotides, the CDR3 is TGCAGCGTTGGACTAGCGGGCACAGATACGCAGTATTTT. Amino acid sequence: CSVGLAGTDTQYF.

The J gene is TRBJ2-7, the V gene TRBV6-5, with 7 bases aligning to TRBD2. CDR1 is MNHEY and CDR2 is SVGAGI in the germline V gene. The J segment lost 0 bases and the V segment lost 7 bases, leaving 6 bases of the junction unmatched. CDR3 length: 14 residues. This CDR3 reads CASTLGGSSYEQYF. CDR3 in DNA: TGTGCCAGCACCCTTGGCGGGAGCTCCTACGAGCAGTACTTC.

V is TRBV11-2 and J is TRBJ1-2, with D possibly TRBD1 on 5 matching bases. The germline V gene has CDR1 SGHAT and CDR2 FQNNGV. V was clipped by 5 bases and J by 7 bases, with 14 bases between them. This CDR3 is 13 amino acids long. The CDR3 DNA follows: TGTGCCAGCAGCGCCCACAGTCAGGGTGGCTACACCTTC. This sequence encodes CASSAHSQGGYTF.

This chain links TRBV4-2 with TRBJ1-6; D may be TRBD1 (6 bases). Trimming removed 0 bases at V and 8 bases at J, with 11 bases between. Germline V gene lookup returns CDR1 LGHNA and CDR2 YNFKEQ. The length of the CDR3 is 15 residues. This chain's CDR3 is CASSQDPRGDSPLHF. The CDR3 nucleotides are TGTGCCAGCAGCCAAGATCCCAGGGGAGATTCACCCCTCCACTTT.

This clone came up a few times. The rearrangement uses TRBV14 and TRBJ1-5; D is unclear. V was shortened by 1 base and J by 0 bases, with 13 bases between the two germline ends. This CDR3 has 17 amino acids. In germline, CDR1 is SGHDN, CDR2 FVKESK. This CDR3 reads CASSQGGRSYSNQPQHF. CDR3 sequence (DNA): TGTGCCAGCAGCCAAGGTGGCAGATCGTATAGCAATCAGCCCCAGCATTTT. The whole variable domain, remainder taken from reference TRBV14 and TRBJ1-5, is EAGVTQFPSHSVIEKGQTVTLRCDPISGHDNLYWYRRVMGKEIKFLLHFVKESKQDESGMPNNRFLAERTGGTYSTLKVQPAELEDSGVYFCASSQGGRSYSNQPQHFGDGTRLSIL.

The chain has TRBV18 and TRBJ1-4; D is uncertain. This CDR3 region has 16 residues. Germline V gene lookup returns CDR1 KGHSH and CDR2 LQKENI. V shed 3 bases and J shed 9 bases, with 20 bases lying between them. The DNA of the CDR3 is TGTGCCAGCTCACCCACGGCAATGGGGTTCGGGAAAAAACTGTTTTTT. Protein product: CASSPTAMGFGKKLFF. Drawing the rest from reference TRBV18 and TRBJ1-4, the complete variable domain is NAGVMQNPRHLVRRRGQEARLRCSPMKGHSHVYWYRQLPEEGLKFMVYLQKENIIDESGMPKERFSAEFPKEGPSILRIQQVVRGDSAAYFCASSPTAMGFGKKLFFGSGTQLSVL.